Sequencing of this T cell receptor beta chain was carried out in a study of shared clonotypes between healthy human individuals. The CDR3 is 15 amino acids. CDR1 SEHNR and CDR2 FQNEAQ come from the germline V gene (reference sequence). V shed 4 bases and J 3 bases; nucleotides not matched to a gene: 9. TCRdb's copy holds only in-frame clones and misses some; the assay was immunoSEQ multiplex PCR. The sample contains some 2,400,000 clones, roughly 95% of which appear only once. The sequence was obtained from a man aged 18 to 35 in good health. Sequencing was performed on naive CD4+ T cells sorted from blood. Subset meaning: CD45RA+ positively selected. This sequence joins TRBV7-9 and TRBJ2-7; TRBD2 aligns across 7 bases. The CDR3 DNA follows: TGTGCCAGCAGCTCCCCCGGGACGGGAGGCTACGAGCAGTACTTC. It specifies CASSSPGTGGYEQYF.